This TCR beta chain was retrieved from a study of CD8+CD57+ T cells in acquired aplastic anemia. The wider study: An average of roughly 3 ug of DNA was obtained from sorted CD4+ and CD8+ cells. Whole-study results and caveats: Between patients and controls, around 31 CD8+ CDR3 sequences were found in common.

As concerns this clonotype: Its antigen is unknown. The junction departs from the called germline gene at one end, perhaps through a read error.

Sequencing involved patients with CD8+CD57+ cell expansion previously shown by flow cytometry. The blood sampling took place in patients who had so far received no therapy. Genomic DNA constituted the template upon which TCR beta VDJ and CDR3 profiling was performed. TCRdb processed the reads anew with MiXCR; each CDR3 protein has one entry. The sample has about 290,000 distinct CDR3 sequences; about 50% are singletons. This clonotype was sampled from a human donor with aplastic anemia. Material for sequencing was sorted CD4+, CD8+, or CD8+CD57+ T cells (not recorded which) from PBMCs.

This CDR3 reads CASATGGSYNERFF. In nucleotides, the CDR3 is TGTGCCAGCGCAACCGGGGGGTCCTACAATGAGCGGTTCTTC. The V gene is TRBV2, the J gene TRBJ2-1; TRBD2 matches at 7 bases. Germline CDR1 SNHLY, CDR2 FYNNEI. The CDR3 has 14 amino acids.